A selection of T cell receptor beta chains follows, all from one sample in a study of T cell repertoires in cytomegalovirus infection. TCRdb re-called the reads through MiXCR, storing one row per CDR3 protein. The sample includes around 280,000 distinct CDR3 sequences, 8% to 10% of them seen just once. Material: PBMCs. The source of these receptors is a human donor in good health (CMV status not recorded). Some clones in this sample may be carry-over from other donors' samples. The CDR3 runs from the conserved cysteine through the conserved F or W. Fields, in order: J gene, D gene, clone size, V gene, CDR3 protein, CDR3 DNA. D genes are given only for firm matches. Part of the rows lack a size; the others show once, few, many or a class for expanded clones.

j_gene: TRBJ2-5; d_gene: .; abundance: .; v_gene: TRBV20-1; CDR3aa: CSARSPVQETQYF; CDR3nt: TGCAGTGCTAGATCGCCAGTTCAAGAGACCCAGTACTTC
j_gene: TRBJ2-3; d_gene: TRBD1; abundance: many; v_gene: TRBV6-1; CDR3aa: CASSEGSGGQDTQYF; CDR3nt: TGTGCCAGCAGTGAAGGGTCAGGGGGCCAGGATACGCAGTATTTT
j_gene: TRBJ2-1; d_gene: TRBD2; abundance: few; v_gene: TRBV10-2; CDR3aa: CASRRGGSYNEQFF; CDR3nt: TGCGCCAGCAGGCGGGGGGGCTCCTACAATGAGCAGTTCTTC
j_gene: TRBJ2-1; d_gene: .; abundance: .; v_gene: TRBV12-3/TRBV12-4; CDR3aa: CASRGTDYNEQFF; CDR3nt: TGTGCCAGCAGGGGGACGGATTACAATGAGCAGTTCTTC
j_gene: TRBJ1-5; d_gene: .; abundance: few; v_gene: TRBV28; CDR3aa: CASTSGEPQHF; CDR3nt: TGTGCCAGCACTTCAGGGGAGCCCCAGCATTTT
j_gene: TRBJ2-1; d_gene: TRBD1; abundance: .; v_gene: TRBV2; CDR3aa: CASTGQASYNEQFF; CDR3nt: TGTGCCAGCACGGGACAGGCCTCCTACAATGAGCAGTTCTTC
j_gene: TRBJ2-1; d_gene: .; abundance: few; v_gene: TRBV2; CDR3aa: CASSERLKFF; CDR3nt: TGTGCCAGCAGTGAGCGTCTCAAGTTCTTC
j_gene: TRBJ1-2; d_gene: TRBD1; abundance: .; v_gene: TRBV5-1; CDR3aa: CASSHGQGPNYGYTF; CDR3nt: TGCGCCAGCAGCCACGGACAGGGACCTAACTATGGCTACACCTTC
j_gene: TRBJ1-2; d_gene: .; abundance: few; v_gene: TRBV4-1; CDR3aa: CASSQGGIYYGYTF; CDR3nt: TGCGCCAGCAGCCAAGGTGGCATATACTATGGCTACACCTTC
j_gene: TRBJ2-2; d_gene: .; abundance: many; v_gene: TRBV20-1; CDR3aa: CSARARSWVDTGELFF; CDR3nt: TGCAGTGCTAGAGCCCGCTCTTGGGTGGACACCGGGGAGCTGTTTTTT
j_gene: TRBJ2-1; d_gene: .; abundance: .; v_gene: TRBV7-4; CDR3aa: CASSPTNPAGSYNEQFF; CDR3nt: TGTGCCAGCAGTCCTACTAATCCGGCAGGCTCCTACAATGAGCAGTTCTTC
j_gene: TRBJ2-1; d_gene: .; abundance: .; v_gene: TRBV20-1; CDR3aa: CSARDRLAKNEQFF; CDR3nt: TGCAGTGCTAGAGATCGGCTAGCGAAGAATGAGCAGTTCTTC
j_gene: TRBJ2-1; d_gene: TRBD2; abundance: .; v_gene: TRBV29-1; CDR3aa: CSVFTSGERNEQFF; CDR3nt: TGCAGCGTTTTTACTAGCGGGGAAAGAAATGAGCAGTTCTTC
j_gene: TRBJ1-1; d_gene: .; abundance: many; v_gene: TRBV5-4; CDR3aa: CASSSTGRGTEAFF; CDR3nt: TGTGCCAGCAGCTCGACAGGACGAGGCACTGAAGCTTTCTTT
j_gene: TRBJ1-3; d_gene: TRBD1; abundance: few; v_gene: TRBV29-1; CDR3aa: CSVPGTGGSLGAIYF; CDR3nt: TGCAGCGTCCCCGGGACAGGGGGTTCGCTAGGGGCCATATATTTT
j_gene: TRBJ2-2; d_gene: .; abundance: many; v_gene: TRBV7-2; CDR3aa: CASREPGSRPTGELFF; CDR3nt: TGTGCCAGCAGGGAACCGGGGAGCCGACCCACCGGGGAGCTGTTTTTT
j_gene: TRBJ2-7; d_gene: .; abundance: .; v_gene: TRBV27; CDR3aa: CASSATLSYEQYF; CDR3nt: TGTGCCAGCAGTGCCACCCTCTCCTACGAGCAGTACTTC
j_gene: TRBJ1-5; d_gene: .; abundance: many; v_gene: TRBV10-3; CDR3aa: CAISEGGSGVNQPQHF; CDR3nt: TGTGCCATCAGTGAGGGGGGATCGGGCGTTAATCAGCCCCAGCATTTT
j_gene: TRBJ2-2; d_gene: TRBD2; abundance: .; v_gene: TRBV14; CDR3aa: CASSQEGLAEYAGELFF; CDR3nt: TGTGCCAGCAGCCAAGAAGGCCTAGCGGAATATGCCGGGGAGCTGTTTTTT
j_gene: TRBJ2-7; d_gene: .; abundance: .; v_gene: TRBV9; CDR3aa: CASSVGLASTYEQYF; CDR3nt: TGTGCCAGCAGCGTAGGCCTAGCGTCTACCTACGAGCAGTACTTC
j_gene: TRBJ2-1; d_gene: TRBD2; abundance: .; v_gene: TRBV20-1; CDR3aa: CSASRLAGPYNEQFF; CDR3nt: TGCAGTGCTTCGCGACTAGCGGGGCCCTACAATGAGCAGTTCTTC
j_gene: TRBJ1-1; d_gene: .; abundance: .; v_gene: TRBV20-1; CDR3aa: CSAPRADNLEAFF; CDR3nt: TGCAGTGCACCAAGGGCCGACAACCTTGAAGCTTTCTTT
j_gene: TRBJ2-3; d_gene: TRBD1; abundance: many; v_gene: TRBV7-2; CDR3aa: CASNPRDRGYTQYF; CDR3nt: TGTGCCAGCAATCCCCGGGACAGGGGGTATACGCAGTATTTT
j_gene: TRBJ1-2; d_gene: TRBD1; abundance: .; v_gene: TRBV20-1; CDR3aa: CSARDPRQGFLSEYGYTF; CDR3nt: TGCAGTGCTAGAGATCCCCGACAGGGGTTTTTATCTGAGTATGGCTACACCTTC
j_gene: TRBJ1-1; d_gene: .; abundance: many; v_gene: TRBV7-8; CDR3aa: CASSLRGGSRGALEAFF; CDR3nt: TGTGCCAGCAGCTTAAGGGGGGGGTCGCGCGGGGCCCTTGAAGCTTTCTTT
j_gene: TRBJ2-7; d_gene: .; abundance: many; v_gene: TRBV20-1; CDR3aa: CSARGTTKREQYF; CDR3nt: TGCAGTGCTAGGGGGACCACAAAAAGGGAGCAGTACTTC
j_gene: TRBJ1-6; d_gene: TRBD1; abundance: many; v_gene: TRBV4-3; CDR3aa: CASSQAQGNSPLHF; CDR3nt: TGCGCCAGCAGCCAAGCACAGGGGAATTCACCCCTCCACTTT
j_gene: TRBJ2-1; d_gene: .; abundance: many; v_gene: TRBV13; CDR3aa: CASSFPSVGGYNEQFF; CDR3nt: TGTGCCAGCAGCTTCCCGAGTGTCGGGGGTTACAATGAGCAGTTCTTC
j_gene: TRBJ1-5; d_gene: TRBD1; abundance: many; v_gene: TRBV7-9; CDR3aa: CASSPATGTGDFDSNQPQHF; CDR3nt: TGTGCCAGCAGTCCGGCGACCGGGACAGGGGATTTTGATAGCAATCAGCCCCAGCATTTT
j_gene: TRBJ2-4; d_gene: .; abundance: .; v_gene: TRBV5-6; CDR3aa: CASSLGGANIQYF; CDR3nt: TGTGCCAGCAGCTTGGGGGGGGCAAACATTCAGTACTTC
j_gene: TRBJ1-5; d_gene: .; abundance: many; v_gene: TRBV20-1; CDR3aa: CSASGGVSNQPQHF; CDR3nt: TGCAGTGCTAGTGGAGGGGTTAGCAATCAGCCCCAGCATTTT
j_gene: TRBJ1-4; d_gene: .; abundance: .; v_gene: TRBV29-1; CDR3aa: CSTAGEDEKLFF; CDR3nt: TGCAGCACTGCGGGTGAGGATGAAAAACTGTTTTTT
j_gene: TRBJ2-1; d_gene: .; abundance: many; v_gene: TRBV29-1; CDR3aa: CSVEWDNEQFF; CDR3nt: TGCAGCGTTGAGTGGGACAATGAGCAGTTCTTC
j_gene: TRBJ1-2; d_gene: TRBD1; abundance: many; v_gene: TRBV7-2; CDR3aa: CASTGQGANYGYTF; CDR3nt: TGTGCCAGCACAGGACAGGGGGCAAACTATGGCTACACCTTC
j_gene: TRBJ1-6; d_gene: .; abundance: many; v_gene: TRBV28; CDR3aa: CASSLFRGSSYNSPLHF; CDR3nt: TGTGCCAGCAGTCTCTTTAGGGGGAGCTCCTATAATTCACCCCTCCACTTT
j_gene: TRBJ2-5; d_gene: .; abundance: .; v_gene: TRBV27; CDR3aa: CASSPQGGLETQYF; CDR3nt: TGTGCCAGCAGTCCCCAAGGGGGGCTCGAGACCCAGTACTTC
j_gene: TRBJ2-6; d_gene: .; abundance: many; v_gene: TRBV6-1; CDR3aa: CASTGQGFGGANVLTF; CDR3nt: TGTGCCAGCACCGGGCAAGGATTCGGTGGGGCCAACGTCCTGACTTTC
j_gene: TRBJ2-2; d_gene: .; abundance: many; v_gene: TRBV20-1; CDR3aa: CSARDFRRNTGELFF; CDR3nt: TGCAGTGCGAGGGACTTTAGACGAAACACCGGGGAGCTGTTTTTT
j_gene: TRBJ2-3; d_gene: TRBD1; abundance: many; v_gene: TRBV20-1; CDR3aa: CSASEWTGVTDTQYF; CDR3nt: TGCAGTGCTAGCGAATGGACAGGAGTCACAGATACGCAGTATTTT
j_gene: TRBJ1-5; d_gene: .; abundance: .; v_gene: TRBV6-5; CDR3aa: CASSYDSSNQPQHF; CDR3nt: TGTGCCAGCAGTTACGACAGTAGCAATCAGCCCCAGCATTTT
j_gene: TRBJ2-1; d_gene: .; abundance: many; v_gene: TRBV7-9; CDR3aa: CASSVKFGSSYNEQFF; CDR3nt: TGTGCCAGCAGCGTAAAGTTCGGCAGCTCCTACAATGAGCAGTTCTTC
j_gene: TRBJ2-1; d_gene: TRBD2; abundance: many; v_gene: TRBV5-5; CDR3aa: CASSRGGGAAYNEQFF; CDR3nt: TGTGCCAGCAGTCGGGGCGGGGGGGCGGCCTACAATGAGCAGTTCTTC
j_gene: TRBJ1-5; d_gene: .; abundance: .; v_gene: TRBV10-3; CDR3aa: CAISESREEQPQHF; CDR3nt: TGTGCCATCAGTGAGTCGAGGGAGGAACAGCCCCAGCATTTT